What follows are 13 T cell receptor beta chains derived from one specimen sequenced in a study of T cell changes during pregnancy in multiple sclerosis. Profiled with immunoSEQ multiplex PCR; TCRdb holds only in-frame clones, not every one. The sample carries around 29,000 clones, more than 75% recorded once. The specimen was CD8+ T cells from peripheral blood mononuclear cells, collected after pregnancy. All receptors come from a female donor with multiple sclerosis, enrolled in a pregnancy study.

The chain recombines TRBV28 with TRBJ1-4; 8 positions agree with TRBD1. With V trimmed by 6 bases and J by 11 bases, 11 bases remained unmatched. The length of the CDR3 is 14 residues. CDR1 MDHEN and CDR2 SYDVKM come from the germline V gene. CDR3 sequence (DNA): TGTGCCAGCAGCTCTGAGGGACAGGTTGGCAAACTGTTTTTT. Amino acid sequence: CASSSEGQVGKLFF.

This clone was detected only a few times. The V call is TRBV5-1, the J call TRBJ1-6, with D uncertain. Germline CDR1 SGHRS, CDR2 YFSETQ. The CDR3 has 13 residues. The germline V and J ends were trimmed by 1 base and 9 bases, with 8 bases remaining between them. DNA for the CDR3: TGCGCCAGCAGCTTGTCCCTTCGTTCACCCCTCCACTTT. Amino acid sequence: CASSLSLRSPLHF.

The gene calls are TRBV2 and TRBJ1-1; D remains ambiguous. Trimming left V 7 bases short and J 5 bases short, with 8 bases between. The CDR3 contains 11 residues. Germline V lookup: CDR1 SNHLY, CDR2 FYNNEI. This chain's CDR3 is CASKRVTEAFF. In DNA form, the CDR3 reads TGTGCCAGCAAGAGGGTGACTGAAGCTTTCTTT.

As for this clone: The junction shows a germline mismatch at one end, possibly a read error. The chain couples TRBV6-5 to TRBJ2-2; 10 bases fit TRBD2. This CDR3 is 13 amino acids long. Germline loops: CDR1 MNHEY, CDR2 SVGAGI. Here the CDR3 DNA reads TGTGCCAGCAGTTACCTCCCTAGCGGGGGGCTGTTTTTT. It encodes CASSYLPSGGLFF.

Many counts were recorded for this clone. The chain uses TRBV11-2 and TRBJ2-7; 9 bases line up with TRBD1. V gave up 5 bases and J gave up 0 bases; unmatched junction bases: 5. CDR3 length: 15 amino acids. Germline V lookup: CDR1 SGHAT, CDR2 FQNNGV. Written as DNA, the CDR3 is TGTGCCAGCAGCCCCGGACAGGGGATCTCCTACGAGCAGTACTTC. Its protein product is CASSPGQGISYEQYF.

CDR3 in DNA: TGTGCCAGCTCACCTCCGGGACAGGGGGTTTCTGAAGCTTTCTTT. Residues: CASSPPGQGVSEAFF. The V and J genes are TRBV18 and TRBJ1-1; 11 positions match TRBD1. Germline CDR1 is KGHSH and CDR2 is LQKENI. This CDR3 comprises 15 residues. The ends lost 3 bases at V and 6 bases at J; junction bases unmatched: 6.

The rearrangement joins TRBV28 to TRBJ2-7; TRBD1 agrees at 7 bases. Losses at the gene ends were 2 bases for V and 4 bases for J; bases not matched to a gene: 5. From germline, CDR1 is MDHEN and CDR2 SYDVKM. The CDR3 is made up of 14 amino acids. CDR3 sequence reads: CASSLVGTEYEQYF. DNA for the CDR3: TGTGCCAGCAGTTTAGTAGGGACAGAGTACGAGCAGTACTTC. The variable domain in full, with the rest retrieved from reference TRBV28 and TRBJ2-7, is DVKVTQSSRYLVKRTGEKVFLECVQDMDHENMFWYRQDPGLGLRLIYFSYDVKMKEKGDIPEGYSVSREKKERFSLILESASTNQTSMYLCASSLVGTEYEQYFGPGTRLTVT.

The chain has TRBV10-1 and TRBJ2-3, with D tentatively TRBD2 (7 bases). Trimming pared 2 bases from V and 5 bases from J, leaving 11 bases between. Germline lookup yields CDR1 WNHNN and CDR2 SYGVQD (reference sequence). CDR3 length: 14 amino acids. CDR3 DNA: TGCGCCAGCAGTGAGCGGGGGGCTCAAGATACGCAGTATTTT. It specifies CASSERGAQDTQYF.

In its sample, this clone was seen a few times. The V and J genes are TRBV6-1 and TRBJ2-7; 7 bases fit TRBD1. Germline V gene lookup returns CDR1 MNHNS and CDR2 SASEGT. The CDR3 is 15 amino acids. The J segment lost 1 base and the V segment lost 5 bases, leaving 8 bases of the junction unmatched. CDR3 region: CASSKITGASYEQYF. In nucleotides, the CDR3 is TGTGCCAGCAGTAAAATTACAGGGGCGTCCTACGAGCAGTACTTC.

V is TRBV2 and J is TRBJ2-7; maybe TRBD2 (7 bases). V lost 10 bases, J lost 3 bases, and 19 bases lay in between. The germline CDR1 and CDR2 sequences are SNHLY and FYNNEI. The CDR3 is made up of 14 amino acids. CDR3 loop: CATRMGGGGYEQYF. The CDR3 bases are TGTGCCACCCGGATGGGAGGGGGGGGCTACGAGCAGTACTTC.

The V and J genes are TRBV27 and TRBJ2-1; no firm D call. Germline values: CDR1 MNHEY, CDR2 SMNVEV (reference sequence). The V and J ends lost 4 bases and 4 bases respectively, with 26 bases between them. The CDR3 is 19 residues long. The CDR3 bases are TGTGCCAGCAGTTCCCTTTCCGGGTCCCAAGTCCCCAAATACAATGAGCAGTTCTTC. Translating it yields CASSSLSGSQVPKYNEQFF.

This chain links TRBV7-2 with TRBJ2-3, with D possibly TRBD2 on 7 matching bases. Trimming pared 6 bases from V and 0 bases from J, leaving 13 bases between. This CDR3 has 15 amino acids. Germline CDR1 is SGHTA and CDR2 is FQGNSA. The CDR3: CASRGGAVSTDTQYF. The CDR3 region has the DNA TGTGCCAGCAGAGGGGGGGCCGTAAGCACAGATACGCAGTATTTT. Full variable domain (remainder filled in from reference TRBV7-2 and TRBJ2-3): GAGVSQSPSNKVTEKGKDVELRCDPISGHTALYWYRQSLGQGLEFLIYFQGNSAPDKSGLPSDRFSAERTGGSVSTLTIQRTQQEDSAVYLCASRGGAVSTDTQYFGPGTRLTVL.

Only one count was recorded for this clone. The V and J genes are TRBV7-9 and TRBJ2-1; TRBD2 might be the D (5 bases). V lost 5 bases to trimming and J lost 5 bases, with 19 bases between them. Per germline, CDR1 SEHNR and CDR2 FQNEAQ (reference sequence). There are 16 residues in the CDR3. Here the CDR3 DNA reads TGTGCCAGCAGCCGACCCTCGGGTTTCGGGAACAATGAGCAGTTCTTC. Its translation is CASSRPSGFGNNEQFF.